This T cell receptor (beta chain) was recorded in a study of blood T cell repertoires in COVID-19. Overall study context: Sites in the United States, Italy and Spain provided acute and convalescent COVID-19 samples.

As for this clone: The junction differs from germline at one of its ends, possibly a read error.

As processed by the authors: Scientists estimated how many nucleated cells there were by amplifying reference gene primers. Generated by immunoSEQ multiplex PCR, the TCRdb table keeps only in-frame clones and is missing some. V and J calls and clone size are as listed in that table; D and trimming were resolved from the DNA. The repertoire includes fewer than 500,000 clones, just over 85% of them detected once, and approximately 1.4% sits in the top ten. CDR1 and CDR2 (germline): SGHTS, YDEGEE. This CDR3 region has 13 residues. The material sequenced was peripheral blood. The chain is built from TRBV5-8 and TRBJ2-1, with TRBD1 matching over 9 bases. This receptor was taken from a woman in her twenties or thirties with active or convalescent COVID-19. CDR3 DNA: TGTGCAAGCAGGGGACAGGGCTACAATGAGCAGTTCTTC. This codes for CASRGQGYNEQFF.